This T cell receptor beta chain was found in a study of blood T cell repertoires in COVID-19. Germline loops: CDR1 LGHNA, CDR2 YNFKEQ. V shed 4 bases, J shed 0 bases, and the junction held 5 bases outside the gene matches. CDR3 length: 16 residues. Measured with immunoSEQ multiplex PCR; TCRdb has only the in-frame clones, and not every one. The sample consists of 200,000 to 250,000 clones, roughly 86% of them appearing once. This sequence was found in a woman between 50 and 59 years old with active or convalescent COVID-19. The sample was peripheral blood. The V and J genes are TRBV4-2 and TRBJ1-5, with TRBD1 matching 8 bases. DNA of the CDR3: TGTGCCAGCAGCCCCAGGGGGCTGGATAGCAATCAGCCCCAGCATTTT. It codes for CASSPRGLDSNQPQHF.